The source of this TCR beta chain is a study of T cells in narcolepsy. Study background: Patients with NT1 or NT2 and healthy control donors were enrolled.

Sequenced by immunoSEQ multiplex PCR; TCRdb stores in-frame clones only, minus some. The table lists 20,000 to 30,000 clones, around 84% of them singletons. CDR1 is GTSNPN, CDR2 SVGIG, per germline (reference sequence). This CDR3 is built from 15 residues. The V end lost 0 bases, the J end lost 0 bases, and 6 bases lay between the germline ends. Input material: memory (CD45RA-) CD4+ T cells from blood. V usage is TRBV30 and J usage is TRBJ2-6, with unresolved D. This receptor was taken from a human donor in good health. The CDR3 spells CAWSVPNSGANVLTF. In nucleotides, the CDR3 is TGTGCCTGGAGTGTTCCTAACTCTGGGGCCAACGTCCTGACTTTC.